The clone carrying this T cell receptor beta chain was seen only a few times. Trimming removed 6 bases from V and 0 bases from J, with 9 bases in between. Germline V gene data show CDR1 as MDHEN and CDR2 as SYDVKM. The CDR3 spans 14 residues. Produced via immunoSEQ multiplex PCR; TCRdb's table is partial and in-frame only. The sample holds tens of thousands of clones; 90% to 95% are singletons and the top ten take less than 30%. The sample comes from a study of brain T cells in children with intractable seizures. The receptor was derived from a girl aged 2 to 10 with Rasmussen encephalitis and intractable seizures. The J gene is TRBJ1-5, the V gene TRBV28, with D possibly matching TRBD1 (6 bases). This sample comprised peripheral blood, obtained at surgery. The CDR3 reads CASRGGRSNQPQHF. As DNA, the CDR3 is TGTGCCAGCAGGGGGGGGCGTAGCAATCAGCCCCAGCATTTT.